The 10 T cell receptor beta chains presented below share a single source sample, sequenced in a study of blood T cell repertoires in COVID-19. The protocol was immunoSEQ multiplex PCR, while the TCRdb copy is restricted to in-frame clones and leaves out a portion. The sample yields 450,000 to 500,000 clones, approximately 91% seen once. Input material: PBMCs or T cells enriched from blood (not recorded which). Every receptor here comes from a woman aged 60-70 years who had recovered from COVID-19.

This chain uses TRBV27 with TRBJ1-2; no clear D gene. The CDR3 is 13 amino acids. Germline assignment: CDR1 MNHEY and CDR2 SMNVEV (reference sequence). Between the trimmed V and J ends, which lost 6 bases and 7 bases, there was a span of 15 bases. CDR3 sequence: CASSLEASRGYTF. The DNA of the CDR3 is TGTGCCAGCAGCCTCGAGGCAAGTCGTGGCTACACCTTC.

The chain joins TRBV11-2 to TRBJ2-2, with D maybe TRBD2 (6 bases). CDR3 length: 16 amino acids. V was cut by 0 bases and J by 6 bases, with 14 bases left in between. Germline V gene lookup returns CDR1 SGHAT and CDR2 FQNNGV. CDR3 sequence (DNA): TGTGCCAGCAGCTTAGAGAGACTAGTTGTAGCCGGGGAGCTGTTTTTT. It yields the protein CASSLERLVVAGELFF.

This chain links TRBV19 with TRBJ2-7; D might be TRBD1 (6 bases). Germline V gives CDR1 LNHDA, CDR2 SQIVND (reference sequence). CDR3 length equals 13 residues. With 5 bases removed from V and 1 base from J, the gap between germline ends came to 9 bases. CDR3 coding DNA: TGTGCCAGTAGTCTACAGGGTTCCTACGAGCAGTACTTC. This sequence encodes CASSLQGSYEQYF.

The chain couples TRBV5-1 to TRBJ2-2; D gene uncertain. Trimming stripped 2 bases from V and 6 bases from J, with 8 bases between. This CDR3 has 13 residues. The germline gives CDR1 SGHRS, CDR2 YFSETQ. The DNA for the CDR3 is TGCGCCAGCAGCTTAGAGGTCTCCGGGGAGCTGTTTTTT. As protein: CASSLEVSGELFF.

The chain recombines TRBV10-3 with TRBJ1-1; no clear D. V was pared by 10 bases and J by 1 base, with 13 bases between. CDR3 length: 13 residues. CDR1 is ENHRY and CDR2 is SYGVKD in the germline V gene. The CDR3 loop is CATYPTGNTEAFF. Here the CDR3 DNA reads TGTGCCACATATCCTACTGGGAACACTGAAGCTTTCTTT.

The chain carries TRBV5-5 and TRBJ1-4, with a weak D call TRBD1 (6 bases). Germline V CDR1 and CDR2: SGHKS, YYEKEE (reference sequence). The V end was cut by 2 bases, the J end by 8 bases, with 10 bases between. The CDR3 is 13 amino acids. This chain's CDR3 is CASSLGGREKLFF. For the CDR3, the DNA is TGTGCCAGCAGCTTAGGGGGTAGAGAAAAACTGTTTTTT.

This clone was detected once. The chain couples TRBV3-1 (or the pseudogene TRBV3-2) to TRBJ2-2; 9 nucleotides align to TRBD1. This CDR3 has 14 residues. The trim removed 4 bases at V and 5 bases at J, leaving 2 bases unmatched. CDR1 and CDR2 (germline): LGHDT, YNNKEL (reference sequence). This CDR3 reads CASSRTGVTGELFF. In DNA, the CDR3 is TGTGCCAGCAGCCGGACAGGGGTTACCGGGGAGCTGTTTTTT.

The V and J genes are TRBV6-5 and TRBJ2-1; D is perhaps TRBD2 (7 bases). CDR3 length: 14 residues. V lost 7 bases to trimming and J lost 7 bases, with 17 bases between them. From germline, CDR1 is MNHEY and CDR2 SVGAGI. DNA for the CDR3: TGTGCCAGCATGGGGGGGGGCCAGTGGAATGAGCAGTTCTTC. Its translation: CASMGGGQWNEQFF.

The V gene is TRBV7-2, the J gene TRBJ2-7; 7 bases map to TRBD1. Germline lookup yields CDR1 SGHTA and CDR2 FQGNSA. CDR3 size: 15 residues. Germline trimming cut 4 bases from V and 0 bases from J; bases unmatched to any gene: 6. The DNA for the CDR3 is TGTGCCAGCAGCTCAACAGGGGACCCCTCCTACGAGCAGTACTTC. Translated: CASSSTGDPSYEQYF.

Of note for this clone: The sample has other DNA sequences that encode this CDR3 too. V gene TRBV18 combines with J gene TRBJ1-2; 7 bases match TRBD1. Trimming removed 6 bases from V and 3 bases from J; junction bases left unmatched: 4. Germline CDR1 reads KGHSH; CDR2 reads LQKENI. The CDR3 contains 13 residues. This chain's CDR3 is CASSPTGDYGYTF. CDR3 nucleotide sequence: TGTGCCAGCTCCCCCACAGGGGACTATGGCTACACCTTC.